Listed below are T cell receptor beta chains from one sample, sequenced in a study of blood T cell repertoires in COVID-19. Clones were sequenced by immunoSEQ multiplex PCR, and TCRdb holds only the in-frame ones, with some missing. The sample holds roughly 250,000 clones, 86% seen once. The sequenced material came from PBMCs or T cells enriched from blood (not recorded which). The origin of the receptors is a woman between 40 and 55 years old with acute COVID-19. Both conserved end residues are part of each CDR3. The order of the fields is clone size, CDR3 length, J gene, V gene, D gene, CDR3 DNA, CDR3 protein. The D gene is left open where the match is weak. The listing skips clone size in some rows; elsewhere it reads once, few, many or a size class.

clone size: .
CDR3 length: 15
J gene: TRBJ2-1
V gene: TRBV9
D gene: .
CDR3 DNA: TGTGCCAGCAGCAGGAGTCTTATAACCTACAATGAGCAGTTCTTC
CDR3 protein: CASSRSLITYNEQFF

clone size: once
CDR3 length: 13
J gene: TRBJ1-5
V gene: TRBV24-1
D gene: .
CDR3 DNA: TGTGCCACCAGTGATTTTGGTGGAGGGCCCCAGCATTTT
CDR3 protein: CATSDFGGGPQHF

clone size: .
CDR3 length: 13
J gene: TRBJ1-6
V gene: TRBV30
D gene: .
CDR3 DNA: TGTGCCTGGAGTCAAACAGGGAATTCACCCCTCCACTTT
CDR3 protein: CAWSQTGNSPLHF

clone size: .
CDR3 length: 11
J gene: TRBJ2-1
V gene: TRBV29-1
D gene: .
CDR3 DNA: TGCAGCGTCGGGACTCCCAATGAGCAGTTCTTC
CDR3 protein: CSVGTPNEQFF

clone size: .
CDR3 length: 13
J gene: TRBJ2-1
V gene: TRBV29-1
D gene: .
CDR3 DNA: TGCAGCGTTGAACTGGGACTCGGCAATGAGCAGTTCTTC
CDR3 protein: CSVELGLGNEQFF

clone size: few
CDR3 length: 14
J gene: TRBJ2-1
V gene: TRBV5-1
D gene: TRBD2
CDR3 DNA: TGCGCCAGCACGTGGACTAGCGGGATTCAGGAGCAGTTCTTC
CDR3 protein: CASTWTSGIQEQFF

clone size: .
CDR3 length: 16
J gene: TRBJ1-1
V gene: TRBV5-8
D gene: TRBD1
CDR3 DNA: TGTGCCAGCAGATTACACAGGGGGGTCTCAAACACTGAAGCTTTCTTT
CDR3 protein: CASRLHRGVSNTEAFF

clone size: .
CDR3 length: 14
J gene: TRBJ2-7
V gene: TRBV5-4
D gene: TRBD2
CDR3 DNA: TGTGCCAGCAGCTCGGGACTAGCGGTCTACGAGCAGTACTTC
CDR3 protein: CASSSGLAVYEQYF

clone size: .
CDR3 length: 15
J gene: TRBJ1-5
V gene: TRBV2
D gene: .
CDR3 DNA: TGTGCCAGCAGTGAAGGCAGGAACGACAATCAGCCCCAGCATTTT
CDR3 protein: CASSEGRNDNQPQHF

clone size: .
CDR3 length: 14
J gene: TRBJ1-2
V gene: TRBV6-5
D gene: TRBD1
CDR3 DNA: TGTGCCAGCAGTTACGACAGGGATGACTATGGCTACACCTTC
CDR3 protein: CASSYDRDDYGYTF

clone size: .
CDR3 length: 14
J gene: TRBJ1-1
V gene: TRBV9
D gene: .
CDR3 DNA: TGTGCCAGCGGAGCTTCAGGGGCTGGCGCTGAAGCTTTCTTT
CDR3 protein: CASGASGAGAEAFF

clone size: .
CDR3 length: 15
J gene: TRBJ2-6
V gene: TRBV24-1
D gene: .
CDR3 DNA: TGTGCCACCAGTGATTTGCAGGCAGGGGCCAACGTCCTGACTTTC
CDR3 protein: CATSDLQAGANVLTF

clone size: .
CDR3 length: 14
J gene: TRBJ2-1
V gene: TRBV25-1
D gene: .
CDR3 DNA: TGTGCCAGCAGTGAACAGGGAGGGGGCAATGAGCAGTTCTTC
CDR3 protein: CASSEQGGGNEQFF

clone size: .
CDR3 length: 14
J gene: TRBJ2-7
V gene: TRBV6-5
D gene: TRBD2
CDR3 DNA: TGTGCCAGCAGTACCTCTAGCGGGTACTACGAGCAGTACTTC
CDR3 protein: CASSTSSGYYEQYF

clone size: .
CDR3 length: 15
J gene: TRBJ1-1
V gene: TRBV18
D gene: TRBD1
CDR3 DNA: TGTGCCAGCTCACCAACAATAGAAGGACAGGGAGAGGCTTTCTTT
CDR3 protein: CASSPTIEGQGEAFF

clone size: .
CDR3 length: 15
J gene: TRBJ2-2
V gene: TRBV6-2/TRBV6-3
D gene: .
CDR3 DNA: TGTGCCAGCAGCCTCGATCTGAAGCTCACCGGGGAGCTGTTTTTT
CDR3 protein: CASSLDLKLTGELFF

clone size: .
CDR3 length: 12
J gene: TRBJ2-1
V gene: TRBV29-1
D gene: TRBD1
CDR3 DNA: TGCAGCGTACAGGGGGTAGAGAATGAGCAGTTCTTC
CDR3 protein: CSVQGVENEQFF

clone size: .
CDR3 length: 15
J gene: TRBJ2-2
V gene: TRBV5-1
D gene: .
CDR3 DNA: TGCGCCAGCAGCTTCGACTCCCCGGATACCGGGGAGCTGTTTTTT
CDR3 protein: CASSFDSPDTGELFF

clone size: .
CDR3 length: 19
J gene: TRBJ2-7
V gene: TRBV21-1
D gene: .
CDR3 DNA: TGTGCCAGCAGCAAAGTGGGGTGGGTAGAGGGACTTCCCTCCTACGAGCAGTACTTC
CDR3 protein: CASSKVGWVEGLPSYEQYF

clone size: .
CDR3 length: 17
J gene: TRBJ2-5
V gene: TRBV4-1
D gene: TRBD2
CDR3 DNA: TGCGCCAGCAGCCAAGCCCCCAGACTAGCGGGGGCAGAGACCCAGTACTTC
CDR3 protein: CASSQAPRLAGAETQYF

clone size: .
CDR3 length: 18
J gene: TRBJ1-5
V gene: TRBV19
D gene: TRBD1
CDR3 DNA: TGTGCCAGTAGTATTCCTCCGGGACAGCTTTATAGCAATCAGCCCCAGCATTTT
CDR3 protein: CASSIPPGQLYSNQPQHF

clone size: .
CDR3 length: 14
J gene: TRBJ2-3
V gene: TRBV19
D gene: TRBD2
CDR3 DNA: TGTGCCAGTATCGGAGCGGGAGACACAGATACGCAGTATTTT
CDR3 protein: CASIGAGDTDTQYF

clone size: .
CDR3 length: 16
J gene: TRBJ1-2
V gene: TRBV4-1
D gene: TRBD1
CDR3 DNA: TGCGCCAGCAGCCAAAGCCTTCAGGGGGAAGGCTATGGCTACACCTTC
CDR3 protein: CASSQSLQGEGYGYTF

clone size: .
CDR3 length: 14
J gene: TRBJ1-2
V gene: TRBV2
D gene: .
CDR3 DNA: TGTGCCAGCAGAGAAATCCCCAGGAACTATGGCTACACCTTC
CDR3 protein: CASREIPRNYGYTF

clone size: .
CDR3 length: 20
J gene: TRBJ2-2
V gene: TRBV7-3
D gene: TRBD2
CDR3 DNA: TGTGCCAGCAGCCCCAAAGTCCCGGGACTAGCGGGCCCGAACACCGGGGAGCTGTTTTTT
CDR3 protein: CASSPKVPGLAGPNTGELFF

clone size: few
CDR3 length: 14
J gene: TRBJ2-5
V gene: TRBV9
D gene: TRBD1
CDR3 DNA: TGTGCCAGCAGCGCGGGACAGCTCCAAGAGACCCAGTACTTC
CDR3 protein: CASSAGQLQETQYF

clone size: .
CDR3 length: 12
J gene: TRBJ2-1
V gene: TRBV6-5
D gene: .
CDR3 DNA: TGTGCCGCCGGAGAGGCATACAATGAGCAGTTCTTC
CDR3 protein: CAAGEAYNEQFF

clone size: .
CDR3 length: 15
J gene: TRBJ1-2
V gene: TRBV5-1
D gene: .
CDR3 DNA: TGCGCCAGCAGCTTGGATCCGGGGTCCTCTGTTGGCTACACCTTC
CDR3 protein: CASSLDPGSSVGYTF

clone size: .
CDR3 length: 18
J gene: TRBJ1-3
V gene: TRBV21-1
D gene: .
CDR3 DNA: TGTGCCAGCAGCAAAGCGAATTTATCGGGACTCGACGGAAACACCATATATTTT
CDR3 protein: CASSKANLSGLDGNTIYF

clone size: .
CDR3 length: 13
J gene: TRBJ2-5
V gene: TRBV7-9
D gene: .
CDR3 DNA: TGTGCCAGCAGCTTGGGCCTGTCGGAGACCCAGTACTTC
CDR3 protein: CASSLGLSETQYF

clone size: .
CDR3 length: 14
J gene: TRBJ1-4
V gene: TRBV9
D gene: .
CDR3 DNA: TGTGCCAGCAGCGTGGACATTTTGCATGAAAAACTGTTTTTT
CDR3 protein: CASSVDILHEKLFF

clone size: .
CDR3 length: 13
J gene: TRBJ1-1
V gene: TRBV7-6
D gene: .
CDR3 DNA: TGTGCCAGCAGTCCCTTGGGGCCTACTGAAGCTTTCTTT
CDR3 protein: CASSPLGPTEAFF

clone size: few
CDR3 length: 15
J gene: TRBJ1-4
V gene: TRBV7-7
D gene: TRBD1
CDR3 DNA: TGTGCTAGCAGCTTAACAGGGGCAACTAATGAAAAACTGTTTTTT
CDR3 protein: CASSLTGATNEKLFF

clone size: .
CDR3 length: 16
J gene: TRBJ2-3
V gene: TRBV9
D gene: TRBD2
CDR3 DNA: TGTGCCAGCAGCCTAGACTCGGACGGGGGGACAGATACGCAGTATTTT
CDR3 protein: CASSLDSDGGTDTQYF

clone size: .
CDR3 length: 17
J gene: TRBJ2-3
V gene: TRBV5-4
D gene: TRBD2
CDR3 DNA: TGTGCCAGCTCCCGTCAGCGGGGAACTGGCGGCACAGATACGCAGTATTTT
CDR3 protein: CASSRQRGTGGTDTQYF

clone size: .
CDR3 length: 14
J gene: TRBJ1-3
V gene: TRBV18
D gene: TRBD1
CDR3 DNA: TGTGCCAGCTCACGGGACAGGGGTGGAAACACCATATATTTT
CDR3 protein: CASSRDRGGNTIYF

clone size: .
CDR3 length: 14
J gene: TRBJ1-1
V gene: TRBV27
D gene: TRBD1
CDR3 DNA: TGTGCCAGCAGTATTTTTGGGACAGGGGCTGAAGCTTTCTTT
CDR3 protein: CASSIFGTGAEAFF

clone size: .
CDR3 length: 15
J gene: TRBJ2-3
V gene: TRBV5-1
D gene: .
CDR3 DNA: TGCGCCAGCAGCGACCGACTTAGTAGCACAGATACGCAGTATTTT
CDR3 protein: CASSDRLSSTDTQYF

clone size: few
CDR3 length: 16
J gene: TRBJ2-2
V gene: TRBV19
D gene: TRBD2
CDR3 DNA: TGTGCCAGTAGTATAAGCACTAGCGCGAACACCGGGGAGCTGTTTTTT
CDR3 protein: CASSISTSANTGELFF

clone size: .
CDR3 length: 11
J gene: TRBJ2-7
V gene: TRBV10-2
D gene: .
CDR3 DNA: TGCGCCAGCAGCCCCGCCTACGAGCAGTACTTC
CDR3 protein: CASSPAYEQYF

clone size: .
CDR3 length: 12
J gene: TRBJ1-1
V gene: TRBV15
D gene: .
CDR3 DNA: TGTGCCACCAGCAGAGATGAGGAGGAGGCTTTCTTT
CDR3 protein: CATSRDEEEAFF

clone size: .
CDR3 length: 15
J gene: TRBJ2-1
V gene: TRBV4-1
D gene: TRBD2
CDR3 DNA: TGCGCCAGCAGCCAAGACTGGCGGGAGTCCAATGAGCAGTTCTTC
CDR3 protein: CASSQDWRESNEQFF

clone size: .
CDR3 length: 12
J gene: TRBJ2-7
V gene: TRBV15
D gene: .
CDR3 DNA: TGTGCCACCAGAGGGGGTTCCTACGAGCAGTACTTC
CDR3 protein: CATRGGSYEQYF

clone size: few
CDR3 length: 16
J gene: TRBJ1-4
V gene: TRBV3-1/TRBV3-2
D gene: TRBD1
CDR3 DNA: TGTGCCAGCAGCCAAGATCCGGGACAGGGTGAAGAAAAACTGTTTTTT
CDR3 protein: CASSQDPGQGEEKLFF

clone size: .
CDR3 length: 15
J gene: TRBJ1-5
V gene: TRBV5-5
D gene: .
CDR3 DNA: TGTGCCAGCAGCTCTCGGGTGGGAGGCAATCAGCCCCAGCATTTT
CDR3 protein: CASSSRVGGNQPQHF

clone size: .
CDR3 length: 17
J gene: TRBJ2-2
V gene: TRBV19
D gene: TRBD2
CDR3 DNA: TGTGCCAGTAGTAAAGGAAGGGCTAGCGGGAATCCCGGGGAGCTGTTTTTT
CDR3 protein: CASSKGRASGNPGELFF

clone size: .
CDR3 length: 13
J gene: TRBJ1-2
V gene: TRBV29-1
D gene: .
CDR3 DNA: TGCAGCGTTGCAACTGACGGACTCTATGGCTACACCTTC
CDR3 protein: CSVATDGLYGYTF

clone size: once
CDR3 length: 16
J gene: TRBJ2-7
V gene: TRBV5-1
D gene: TRBD2
CDR3 DNA: TGCGCCAGCAGCCAAGGACTAGCGGGGTTCTCATACGAGCAGTACTTC
CDR3 protein: CASSQGLAGFSYEQYF